These 18 T cell receptor beta chains were sequenced from one sample in a study of CD4 T cells in relation to SARS-CoV-2 and coronaviruses. What these receptors recognize is not known. The method was immunoSEQ multiplex PCR; TCRdb's version includes in-frame clones alone and lacks a portion of them. The sample consists of 21,000 or so clones, 76% of them appearing once. CD4+ T cells from unexposed donors were obtained before the COVID-19 pandemic (2011-2018). The cells were cultured for about ten days before CD4+ T cells were isolated. Sequences were obtained from CD4+ T cells from PBMCs, cultured in vitro. The receptors originated from a human donor in good health.

V and J are TRBV5-1 and TRBJ1-1; 8 positions match TRBD1. Germline trimming cut 3 bases from V and 7 bases from J; bases unmatched to any gene: 11. CDR3 length equals 15 residues. The germline CDR1 and CDR2 sequences are SGHRS and YFSETQ. The CDR3 spells CASSSRVDRGGEAFF. In nucleotides, the CDR3 is TGCGCCAGCAGCTCGCGGGTCGACAGGGGAGGTGAAGCTTTCTTT.

This clone was counted only a few times. This rearrangement joins TRBV19 to TRBJ1-2; possible D gene TRBD1, 5 bases. This CDR3 spans 15 amino acids. Germline V gene lookup returns CDR1 LNHDA and CDR2 SQIVND (reference sequence). Trimming stripped 5 bases from V and 0 bases from J, with 13 bases between. CDR3 bases: TGTGCCAGTAGTGAAGGGACGGACGCTAACTATGGCTACACCTTC. Translation gives CASSEGTDANYGYTF.

The chain combines TRBV6-5 with TRBJ2-7, with D possibly matching TRBD1 (6 bases). The germline V gene has CDR1 MNHEY and CDR2 SVGAGI. V was shortened by 7 bases and J by 7 bases, with 14 bases between the two germline ends. CDR3 length: 12 amino acids. In nucleotides, the CDR3 is TGTGCCAGCATTAATAGGGGGACAGAGCAGTACTTC. Its translation is CASINRGTEQYF.

The rearrangement links TRBV29-1 to TRBJ2-6, with unresolved D. Germline V gene lookup returns CDR1 SQVTM and CDR2 ANQGSEA. The length of the CDR3 is 13 residues. Between the trimmed V and J ends, which lost 5 bases and 0 bases, there was a span of 5 bases. The DNA of the CDR3 is TGCAGCGTTTACGACTCTGGGGCCAACGTCCTGACTTTC. Encoded protein: CSVYDSGANVLTF.

V is TRBV6-6 and J is TRBJ2-7; D unclear. The germline CDR1 and CDR2 sequences are MNHNY and SVGAGI (reference sequence). CDR3 length: 16 amino acids. V lost 2 bases and J 0 bases, leaving 14 bases between the germline ends. The CDR3 here is CASSYLRRSSSYEQYF. CDR3 nucleotide sequence: TGTGCCAGCAGTTACCTCCGACGTTCCAGCTCCTACGAGCAGTACTTC.

The V call is TRBV9, the J call TRBJ1-3, with a tentative D call TRBD1 (6 bases). V was shortened by 0 bases and J by 2 bases, with 9 bases between the two germline ends. From germline, CDR1 is SGDLS and CDR2 YYNGEE. The CDR3 has 15 amino acids. The CDR3 nucleotides read TGTGCCAGCAGCGTAGTGGGGGCGCCTGGAAACACCATATATTTT. Its protein is CASSVVGAPGNTIYF.

The chain joins TRBV7-8 to TRBJ1-3; TRBD1 matches at 7 bases. Germline CDR1 reads SGHVS; CDR2 reads FQNEAQ. The V gene end was trimmed by 4 bases and the J gene end by 4 bases; junction bases not matched to a gene: 13. CDR3 length equals 17 residues. This CDR3 is CASSSLPAQGLGNTIYF. In nucleotides, the CDR3 is TGTGCCAGCAGCTCCCTTCCGGCACAGGGGTTGGGAAACACCATATATTTT.

The chain carries TRBV11-1 and TRBJ1-5, with D maybe TRBD1 (5 bases). Trimming stripped 0 bases from V and 7 bases from J, with 7 bases between. Germline CDR1 and CDR2: SGHAT and FQDESV (reference sequence). The CDR3 has 13 amino acids. DNA of the CDR3: TGTGCCAGCAGCTTAGCTTGGGACCAGCCCCAGCATTTT. Residues: CASSLAWDQPQHF.

As DNA, the CDR3 is TGTGCCAGCAGTTCCTTGGGACAGGTCTTCTCTGGGGCCAACGTCCTGACTTTC. It encodes CASSSLGQVFSGANVLTF. The rearrangement joins TRBV27 to TRBJ2-6; 8 bases fit TRBD1. Germline V lookup: CDR1 MNHEY, CDR2 SMNVEV (reference sequence). V was clipped by 4 bases and J by 0 bases; unmatched bases: 8. This CDR3 region has 18 residues.

The chain uses TRBV27 and TRBJ2-5, with D perhaps matching TRBD1 (6 bases). V was shortened by 5 bases and J by 2 bases, with 12 bases between the two germline ends. The CDR3 sequence is 14 residues long. The germline gives CDR1 MNHEY, CDR2 SMNVEV (reference sequence). The CDR3 loop reads CASSPIGQQETQYF. The CDR3 DNA reads as TGTGCCAGCAGTCCTATAGGACAGCAAGAGACCCAGTACTTC.

The rearrangement links TRBV10-2 to TRBJ2-7; D may be TRBD1 or TRBD2 (6 bases each). V was trimmed by 5 bases and J by 3 bases, leaving 17 bases between them. CDR3 length: 15 amino acids. CDR1 is WSHSY and CDR2 is SAAADI in the germline V gene. The CDR3 bases are TGCGCCAGCAGTCCCTCGACTGGGGGGCGCTACGAGCAGTACTTC. Residues: CASSPSTGGRYEQYF.

The rearrangement joins TRBV10-3 to TRBJ1-1, with no clear D. Trimming left V 6 bases short and J 3 bases short, with 5 bases between. Germline loops: CDR1 ENHRY, CDR2 SYGVKD. The CDR3 is 11 amino acids. The CDR3 reads CAISRDTEAFF. In DNA form, the CDR3 reads TGTGCCATCAGCCGGGACACTGAAGCTTTCTTT.

This clone was detected a few times. The chain's CDR3 is CASSNLAGEYTDTQYF. Here the CDR3 DNA reads TGTGCCAGCAGCAATCTAGCGGGAGAGTACACAGATACGCAGTATTTT. The chain couples TRBV27 to TRBJ2-3, with 10 positions matching TRBD2. This CDR3 is built from 16 residues. J lost 2 bases, V lost 6 bases, and 8 bases had no gene match. The germline CDR1 and CDR2 sequences are MNHEY and SMNVEV (reference sequence).

The V gene is TRBV19, the J gene TRBJ2-4; D call uncertain. V was clipped by 4 bases and J by 5 bases, with 9 bases between them. CDR1 is LNHDA, CDR2 SQIVND, per germline (reference sequence). This CDR3 contains 13 residues. CDR3 nucleotides: TGTGCCAGTAGTAGGGTGGTGGAAAACATTCAGTACTTC. Its protein product is CASSRVVENIQYF.

This chain connects TRBV3-1 (or the pseudogene TRBV3-2) to TRBJ1-2; D is undetermined. The V gene lost 1 base and the J gene lost 0 bases, with 12 bases spanning the gap. The CDR3 totals 16 residues. Germline CDR1 and CDR2: LGHDT and YNNKEL (reference sequence). CDR3 residues: CASSQGPGSSNYGYTF. The CDR3 DNA sequence: TGTGCCAGCAGCCAAGGGCCCGGCAGTTCTAACTATGGCTACACCTTC.

In its sample, this clone was seen once. This chain links TRBV19 with TRBJ2-2, with TRBD1 identical over 9 bases. The V and J ends lost 3 bases and 4 bases, in that order; junction bases with no gene match: 6. This CDR3 is built from 16 residues. In germline, CDR1 is LNHDA, CDR2 SQIVND (reference sequence). The CDR3 DNA reads as TGTGCCAGTAGTATCCCACAGGGGGCCGGCACCGGGGAGCTGTTTTTT. It specifies CASSIPQGAGTGELFF. The variable domain in full, with the rest retrieved from reference TRBV19 and TRBJ2-2, is DGGITQSPKYLFRKEGQNVTLSCEQNLNHDAMYWYRQDPGQGLRLIYYSQIVNDFQKGDIAEGYSVSREKKESFPLTVTSAQKNPTAFYLCASSIPQGAGTGELFFGEGSRLTVL.

This chain links TRBV27 with TRBJ1-5; D gene ambiguous. The V gene lost 5 bases and the J gene lost 5 bases, with 19 bases spanning the gap. There are 16 residues in the CDR3. Germline assignment: CDR1 MNHEY and CDR2 SMNVEV (reference sequence). The CDR3 loop reads CASSDYGGRQDQPQHF. As DNA, the CDR3 is TGTGCCAGCAGTGATTACGGTGGCAGACAAGATCAGCCCCAGCATTTT.

This sequence joins TRBV12-3 or TRBV12-4 and TRBJ1-2; the D is unclear. The CDR3 is 11 residues long. V was shortened by 6 bases and J by 8 bases, with 10 bases between the two germline ends. CDR3 residues: CASSYGSGYTF. CDR3 in DNA: TGTGCCAGCAGCTACGGCTCGGGCTACACCTTC.